This TCR beta chain was sequenced in a study of PD-1 and CTLA-4 blockade in melanoma. TCRdb's copy holds only in-frame clones and misses some; the assay was immunoSEQ multiplex PCR. Of about 15,000 clones in the sample, about 71% were seen once. From germline, CDR1 is MNHEY and CDR2 SMNVEV (reference sequence). With 4 bases removed from V and 4 bases from J, the gap between germline ends came to 10 bases. This CDR3 comprises 13 residues. The material sequenced was CD8+ T cells from peripheral blood, taken from a patient given anti-PD-1 treatment. This TCR was sampled from a human donor with melanoma. The chain employs TRBV27 and TRBJ1-2; no firm D call. The CDR3 region is CASSSGPSYGYTF. CDR3 nucleotides: TGTGCCAGCAGTTCAGGACCGTCCTATGGCTACACCTTC.